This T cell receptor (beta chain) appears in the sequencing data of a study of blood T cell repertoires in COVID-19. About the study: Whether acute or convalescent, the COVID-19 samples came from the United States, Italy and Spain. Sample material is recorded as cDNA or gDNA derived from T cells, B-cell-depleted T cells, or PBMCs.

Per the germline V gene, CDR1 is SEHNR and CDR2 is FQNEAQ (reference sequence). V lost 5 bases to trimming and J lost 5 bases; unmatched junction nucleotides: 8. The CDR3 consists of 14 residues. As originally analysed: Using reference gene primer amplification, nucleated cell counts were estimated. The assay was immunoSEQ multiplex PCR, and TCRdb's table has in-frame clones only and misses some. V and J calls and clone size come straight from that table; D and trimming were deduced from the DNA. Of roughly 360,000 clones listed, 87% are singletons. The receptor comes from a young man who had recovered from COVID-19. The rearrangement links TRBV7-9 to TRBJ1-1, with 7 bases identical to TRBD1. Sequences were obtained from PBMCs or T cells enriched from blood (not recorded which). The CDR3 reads CASSPTGRWTEAFF. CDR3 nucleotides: TGTGCCAGCAGCCCGACAGGGAGGTGGACTGAAGCTTTCTTT.